This TCR beta chain was obtained from a study of blood T cell repertoires in COVID-19. Participants were aged about 18 to 100 years from roughly 26 US areas. Categorization into cohorts depended on clinical history that participants reported. Recovered status applied to Cohort 3 donors who had two consecutive negative PCRs. It also applied to those with clearance or with symptom resolution. The germline CDR1 and CDR2 sequences are SGHTA and FQGNSA. V was trimmed by 3 bases and J by 1 base, leaving 6 bases between them. The CDR3 runs 13 residues. Authors' data handling: Researchers report that nucleated cell counts were estimated from reference gene primer amplification. The data were produced by immunoSEQ multiplex PCR, yet TCRdb's version contains in-frame clones alone and is incomplete. Clone size and the V and J calls come from that table; the DNA yielded D and trimming. The sample has 250,000 to 300,000 clones, roughly 84% seen once.

This sequence joins TRBV7-2 and TRBJ2-5; unclear D gene. Material: PBMCs or T cells enriched from blood (not recorded which). The source is a man aged 50 to 60 who had recovered from COVID-19. CDR3 nucleotides: TGTGCCAGCAGCTTTCCGGTCCAAGAGACCCAGTACTTC. It is translated as CASSFPVQETQYF.